This is a list of T cell receptor beta chains from one sample in a study of T cell repertoires in cytomegalovirus infection. These receptors lack a known antigen. From the reads, TCRdb called clonotypes with MiXCR, one entry per CDR3 protein. The repertoire holds about 310,000 distinct CDR3 sequences, with 20% to 25% as singletons. The material sequenced was cultured PBMCs, taken from culture after CMV antigen stimulation. The receptor set was obtained from a human donor in good health (CMV status not recorded). Some clones in this sample may be carry-over from other donors' samples. The CDR3 runs from the conserved cysteine through the conserved F or W. Fields, in order: clone size, V gene, D gene, J gene, CDR3 protein, CDR3 DNA. The D gene is left open where the match is weak. Size tells how often a clone was seen (once, few, many) or the class of an expanded clone, and some rows leave it out.

size: many
V: TRBV4-1
D: TRBD1
J: TRBJ2-2
CDR3: CASSQDGEGQGSTGELFF
DNA: TGCGCCAGCAGCCAAGATGGGGAAGGACAGGGAAGCACCGGGGAGCTGTTTTTT

size: NA
V: TRBV7-2
D: NA
J: TRBJ2-7
CDR3: CASSLVRPRLILSYEQYF
DNA: TGTGCCAGCAGCTTAGTCCGTCCGAGACTGATACTCTCCTACGAGCAGTACTTC

size: many
V: TRBV7-8
D: NA
J: TRBJ2-5
CDR3: CASSLVPPGRLVETQYF
DNA: TGTGCCAGCAGCTTAGTTCCACCGGGACGTTTGGTGGAGACCCAGTACTTC

size: NA
V: TRBV25-1
D: NA
J: TRBJ2-7
CDR3: CASSDLGWGAPWCEQYF
DNA: TGTGCCAGCAGTGACCTAGGGTGGGGGGCCCCTTGGTGCGAGCAGTACTTC

size: NA
V: TRBV5-4
D: NA
J: TRBJ2-5
CDR3: CASSGGGARKETQYF
DNA: TGTGCCAGCAGCGGGGGGGGGGCAAGGAAAGAGACCCAGTACTTC

size: few
V: TRBV20-1
D: NA
J: TRBJ2-5
CDR3: CSAYRIQQETQYF
DNA: TGCAGTGCGTACCGGATCCAACAAGAGACCCAGTACTTC

size: few
V: TRBV19
D: TRBD2
J: TRBJ2-2
CDR3: CASSTRSSGRRGELFF
DNA: TGTGCCAGTAGTACCCGATCTAGCGGGAGACGCGGGGAGCTGTTTTTT

size: NA
V: TRBV11-2
D: TRBD2
J: TRBJ2-3
CDR3: CASSSSGLAGEGDTQYF
DNA: TGTGCCAGCAGCTCATCGGGACTAGCGGGAGAAGGAGATACGCAGTATTTT

size: NA
V: TRBV7-2
D: TRBD2
J: TRBJ2-1
CDR3: CASSLQREVVEQFF
DNA: TGTGCCAGCAGCTTACAGCGGGAGGTTGTTGAGCAGTTCTTC

size: few
V: TRBV7-2
D: NA
J: TRBJ1-2
CDR3: CASRLGPRDNDGYGYTF
DNA: TGTGCCAGCAGGTTAGGGCCCCGGGACAATGACGGGTATGGCTACACCTTC

size: NA
V: TRBV19
D: TRBD2
J: TRBJ2-1
CDR3: CASSTAGDLNEQFF
DNA: TGTGCCAGTAGTACAGCGGGGGACCTCAATGAGCAGTTCTTC

size: NA
V: TRBV4-1
D: NA
J: TRBJ1-4
CDR3: CASSQDRWASESEKLFF
DNA: TGCGCCAGCAGCCAAGATCGGTGGGCCAGTGAGTCTGAAAAACTGTTTTTT

size: many
V: TRBV10-3
D: NA
J: TRBJ2-1
CDR3: CAISDPPPSLAEIYNEQFF
DNA: TGTGCCATCAGTGATCCCCCACCCTCACTGGCGGAGATCTACAATGAGCAGTTCTTC

size: NA
V: TRBV7-2
D: TRBD2
J: TRBJ2-1
CDR3: CASSSGLARREEQFF
DNA: TGTGCCAGCAGCTCGGGACTAGCACGGCGGGAGGAGCAGTTCTTC

size: NA
V: TRBV7-2
D: TRBD1
J: TRBJ1-1
CDR3: CASSLDRQGRSTEAFF
DNA: TGTGCCAGCAGCTTAGACAGACAGGGGAGGAGCACTGAAGCTTTCTTT

size: NA
V: TRBV2
D: TRBD1
J: TRBJ1-2
CDR3: CASSHPRGDRSNYGYTF
DNA: TGTGCCAGCAGCCACCCCAGGGGGGACAGATCTAACTATGGCTACACCTTC

size: NA
V: TRBV19
D: NA
J: TRBJ1-1
CDR3: CASSSKRNTEAFF
DNA: TGTGCCAGTAGTAGTAAGAGGAACACTGAAGCTTTCTTT

size: NA
V: TRBV12-3/TRBV12-4
D: NA
J: TRBJ2-1
CDR3: CASNTGNEQFF
DNA: TGTGCCAGCAATACGGGTAATGAGCAGTTCTTC

size: NA
V: TRBV7-2
D: TRBD1
J: TRBJ1-2
CDR3: CASSLKPGQGSYGYTF
DNA: TGTGCCAGCAGCCTCAAGCCGGGACAGGGTTCCTATGGCTACACCTTC

size: few
V: TRBV20-1
D: TRBD2
J: TRBJ2-1
CDR3: CSASPGLARYNEQFF
DNA: TGCAGTGCTTCCCCCGGACTAGCGCGCTACAATGAGCAGTTCTTC

size: many
V: TRBV7-2
D: NA
J: TRBJ2-1
CDR3: CASSLEAHNEQFF
DNA: TGTGCCAGCAGCTTAGAAGCGCACAATGAGCAGTTCTTC

size: few
V: TRBV7-7
D: NA
J: TRBJ1-2
CDR3: CASSPITSNYGYTF
DNA: TGTGCCAGCAGCCCCATTACATCTAACTATGGCTACACCTTC

size: NA
V: TRBV7-2
D: NA
J: TRBJ1-2
CDR3: CASHNRTNYGYTF
DNA: TGTGCCAGCCACAACCGAACTAACTATGGCTACACCTTC

size: few
V: TRBV24-1
D: NA
J: TRBJ2-3
CDR3: CATSAPGAGPDTDTQYF
DNA: TGTGCCACCAGTGCCCCTGGAGCAGGGCCAGACACAGATACGCAGTATTTT

size: NA
V: TRBV6-8
D: TRBD2
J: TRBJ2-3
CDR3: CASSYSNQAGVGDTQYF
DNA: TGTGCCAGCAGTTACTCGAACCAAGCGGGAGTGGGCGATACGCAGTATTTT

size: NA
V: TRBV29-1
D: TRBD2
J: TRBJ2-1
CDR3: CSVDRASGWSSYNEQFF
DNA: TGCAGCGTTGATCGGGCTAGCGGGTGGAGCTCCTACAATGAGCAGTTCTTC

size: NA
V: TRBV11-2
D: NA
J: TRBJ2-1
CDR3: CASSLRFGVPEQFF
DNA: TGTGCCAGCAGCTTAAGATTTGGCGTTCCTGAGCAGTTCTTC

size: many
V: TRBV7-2
D: NA
J: TRBJ2-7
CDR3: CASSSSSYEQYF
DNA: TGTGCCAGCAGCTCTAGCTCCTACGAGCAGTACTTC

size: NA
V: TRBV27
D: TRBD2
J: TRBJ2-1
CDR3: CASSFRTGGNEQFF
DNA: TGTGCCAGCAGTTTCCGGACGGGAGGGAATGAGCAGTTCTTC

size: NA
V: TRBV27
D: NA
J: TRBJ1-4
CDR3: CASSLSGWEKLFF
DNA: TGTGCCAGCAGTTTATCAGGGTGGGAAAAACTGTTTTTT

size: many
V: TRBV6-1
D: NA
J: TRBJ1-3
CDR3: CASSHDRSGNTIYF
DNA: TGTGCCAGCAGTCATGACCGCTCTGGAAACACCATATATTTT

size: NA
V: TRBV5-1
D: TRBD1
J: TRBJ2-1
CDR3: CASDKTGGDANEQFF
DNA: TGCGCCAGCGACAAAACAGGGGGCGATGCCAATGAGCAGTTCTTC

size: many
V: TRBV12-3/TRBV12-4
D: TRBD2
J: TRBJ2-1
CDR3: CASSPSRFSGRARTYEQFF
DNA: TGTGCCAGCAGTCCCAGTCGTTTTAGCGGGAGGGCCAGAACCTATGAGCAGTTCTTC

size: few
V: TRBV27
D: TRBD2
J: TRBJ2-7
CDR3: CARGTGFSGRAHEQYF
DNA: TGTGCCAGGGGAACAGGGTTCAGCGGGAGGGCCCATGAGCAGTACTTC

size: many
V: TRBV5-8
D: NA
J: TRBJ2-4
CDR3: CASSPEGWNIQYF
DNA: TGTGCCAGCAGCCCGGAGGGATGGAACATTCAGTACTTC

size: once
V: TRBV4-1
D: NA
J: TRBJ1-4
CDR3: CASSPRGDGGEKLFF
DNA: TGCGCCAGCAGCCCTAGGGGGGACGGTGGTGAAAAACTGTTTTTT

size: NA
V: TRBV19
D: NA
J: TRBJ2-1
CDR3: CASSIVSGGPYNEQFF
DNA: TGTGCCAGTAGTATAGTTTCCGGGGGTCCCTACAATGAGCAGTTCTTC

size: NA
V: TRBV12-3/TRBV12-4
D: TRBD2
J: TRBJ2-1
CDR3: CASSPWEASGYNEQFF
DNA: TGTGCCAGCAGTCCATGGGAGGCTAGCGGTTACAATGAGCAGTTCTTC

size: NA
V: TRBV19
D: NA
J: TRBJ2-7
CDR3: CTSRQTTTYEQYF
DNA: TGTACCAGTAGACAAACGACAACCTACGAGCAGTACTTC

size: few
V: TRBV5-1
D: TRBD1
J: TRBJ2-7
CDR3: CASSLGQGADEQYF
DNA: TGCGCCAGCAGCTTGGGGCAGGGGGCGGATGAGCAGTACTTC

size: NA
V: TRBV7-6
D: NA
J: TRBJ1-1
CDR3: CASSERQSRNTEAFF
DNA: TGTGCCAGCAGCGAACGACAGTCACGGAACACTGAAGCTTTCTTT

size: NA
V: TRBV6-5
D: TRBD1
J: TRBJ2-1
CDR3: CASSYGTGGVYEQFF
DNA: TGTGCCAGCAGTTATGGGACAGGGGGCGTTTATGAGCAGTTCTTC

size: NA
V: TRBV29-1
D: TRBD1
J: TRBJ1-2
CDR3: CSVGHEAGQGTRTGGYTF
DNA: TGCAGCGTGGGCCACGAGGCGGGACAGGGAACCCGAACGGGAGGCTACACCTTC

size: NA
V: TRBV7-2
D: TRBD1
J: TRBJ1-6
CDR3: CASSFQGVSPLHF
DNA: TGTGCCAGCAGCTTTCAGGGGGTTTCACCCCTCCACTTT

size: NA
V: TRBV6-5
D: NA
J: TRBJ1-6
CDR3: CASSAPTGGNSPLHF
DNA: TGTGCCAGCAGCGCGCCGACAGGAGGAAATTCACCCCTCCACTTT

size: NA
V: TRBV12-3/TRBV12-4
D: NA
J: TRBJ2-1
CDR3: CASSLRGIVGDEQFF
DNA: TGTGCCAGCAGTTTAAGGGGGATAGTGGGTGATGAGCAGTTCTTC

size: NA
V: TRBV7-2
D: TRBD1
J: TRBJ1-2
CDR3: CASSTQGEGFGYTF
DNA: TGTGCCAGCAGCACACAGGGGGAAGGCTTTGGCTACACCTTC

size: many
V: TRBV29-1
D: TRBD2
J: TRBJ2-7
CDR3: CSVAFSGSSYEQYF
DNA: TGCAGCGTTGCCTTTAGCGGGAGCTCCTACGAGCAGTACTTC

size: few
V: TRBV7-2
D: TRBD2
J: TRBJ2-7
CDR3: CASSLGARGRALYEQYF
DNA: TGTGCCAGCAGCTTAGGGGCCCGGGGGAGGGCACTCTACGAGCAGTACTTC

size: few
V: TRBV27
D: NA
J: TRBJ2-2
CDR3: CASGTFRTWNTGELFF
DNA: TGTGCCAGCGGAACTTTTCGGACATGGAACACCGGGGAGCTGTTTTTT

size: few
V: TRBV12-3/TRBV12-4
D: TRBD1
J: TRBJ1-3
CDR3: CASSTGQAGNTIYF
DNA: TGTGCCAGCAGCACGGGACAGGCTGGAAACACCATATATTTT

size: many
V: TRBV7-2
D: NA
J: TRBJ2-1
CDR3: CASSLGGVAYNEQFF
DNA: TGTGCCAGCAGCTTAGGGGGTGTAGCCTACAATGAGCAGTTCTTC

size: NA
V: TRBV6-2/TRBV6-3
D: NA
J: TRBJ2-1
CDR3: CASSYSRIREQFF
DNA: TGTGCCAGCAGTTACTCTAGAATCCGTGAGCAGTTCTTC

size: few
V: TRBV10-3
D: TRBD2
J: TRBJ2-5
CDR3: CAISVTSGGEETQYF
DNA: TGTGCCATCAGTGTGACTAGCGGAGGAGAAGAGACCCAGTACTTC

size: NA
V: TRBV24-1
D: TRBD2
J: TRBJ2-1
CDR3: CATSDRRLAGSSYNEQFF
DNA: TGTGCCACCAGTGACCGAAGACTAGCGGGAAGTTCCTACAATGAGCAGTTCTTC